This T cell receptor (beta chain) is from a study of molecular identifiers for immune sequencing clone quantification. In its sample, this clonotype was seen many times. Each CDR3 protein is one row after TCRdb ran MiXCR on the PCR reads. The sample lists about 320,000 distinct CDR3 sequences, about 22% occurring once. This CDR3 spans 14 amino acids. V was shortened by 2 bases and J by 2 bases, with 10 bases between the two germline ends. The germline V gene has CDR1 MNHEY and CDR2 SVGAGI. The clonotype originates from a human donor in good health. Some libraries in this study had Jurkat cell RNA spiked in. The source material was naive CD8+ T cells from blood, with Jurkat cell RNA spiked in. This sample's subset: FACS-sorted CD8+CD4-CCR7+CD45RA+ naive T cells. The chain employs TRBV6-5 and TRBJ2-7, with D hard to call. The CDR3 DNA reads TGTGCCAGCAGTTACGACCCGGTCGCCTACGAGCAGTACTTC. Protein product: CASSYDPVAYEQYF.